This T cell receptor (beta chain) was captured in a study of blood T cell repertoires in COVID-19. Study-level background: Spain, Italy and the United States supplied samples that represented acute and convalescent COVID-19.

Grouping used clinical history reported by participants in a survey and questionnaire. This CDR3 region has 14 residues. Germline V CDR1 and CDR2: LGHDT, YNNKEL (reference sequence). V was clipped by 0 bases and J by 3 bases; unmatched bases: 2. Only in-frame clones appear in the TCRdb table, and some are missing; sequencing was by immunoSEQ multiplex PCR. Of about 430,000 clones in the sample, roughly 84% are singletons; the top ten hold approximately 1.5%. This clone appeared once. The rearrangement joins TRBV3-1 (or the pseudogene TRBV3-2) to TRBJ2-7; TRBD2 matches at 7 bases. This sequence was found in a woman under 30 who had been exposed to COVID-19. The sample taken for sequencing was PBMCs or T cells enriched from blood (not recorded which). CDR3 DNA sequence: TGTGCCAGCAGCCAAGATGGACTAGTCTACGAGCAGTACTTC. As protein: CASSQDGLVYEQYF.